Sequencing of this T cell receptor (beta chain) was carried out in a study of blood T cell repertoires in COVID-19. Study at large: Collection of acute and convalescent COVID-19 samples took place in the United States, Italy and Spain. T cells, B-cell-depleted T cells, or PBMCs supplied cDNA or gDNA.

The germline V gene encodes CDR1 SGHDT and CDR2 YYEEEE. J gave up 6 bases and V 4 bases, and 5 bases lay outside the gene matches. The CDR3 covers 14 residues. Per the study methods: Reference gene primer amplification in the assay estimated nucleated cell counts. Generated by immunoSEQ multiplex PCR, the TCRdb table keeps only in-frame clones and is missing some. V and J calls and clone size are as listed in that table; D and trimming were resolved from the DNA. The repertoire holds about 88,000 clones, with 90% to 95% as singletons. The chain links TRBV5-6 to TRBJ2-5; 11 positions match TRBD2. The specimen sequenced was peripheral blood. The TCR sequence derives from a man aged 60-69 years with acute or convalescent COVID-19. CDR3 loop: CASSTTSGGKTQYF. The CDR3 bases are TGTGCCAGCAGCACCACTAGCGGGGGTAAGACCCAGTACTTC.